The 3 T cell receptor beta chains listed next were all sequenced from one sample in a study of cytomegalovirus exposure and HLA in healthy donors. Both 60 Vbeta primers and 13 Jbeta primers went into the PCR. The data were produced by immunoSEQ multiplex PCR, yet TCRdb's version contains in-frame clones alone and is incomplete. The sample shows 35,000 to 50,000 clones, about half of them seen only once. Sequencing used PBMCs. The receptors here all came from a man between 60 and 75 years old in good health and CMV-seronegative.

This clone was recorded once. This rearrangement joins TRBV28 to TRBJ2-3, with 7 bases aligning to TRBD2. This CDR3 is built from 16 residues. The germline CDR1 and CDR2 sequences are MDHEN and SYDVKM. V shed 6 bases, J shed 0 bases, and the junction held 9 bases outside the gene matches. The chain's CDR3 is CASRPIAGTSTDTQYF. The CDR3 DNA reads as TGTGCCAGCAGGCCGATAGCGGGTACTAGCACAGATACGCAGTATTTT.

This clone was counted a single time. This sequence joins TRBV14 and TRBJ1-1; TRBD1 might be the D (6 bases). The V end lost 1 base, the J end lost 4 bases, and 10 bases lay between the germline ends. CDR3 length: 14 residues. Germline assignment: CDR1 SGHDN and CDR2 FVKESK. The CDR3 spells CASSQVRGGTEAFF. As DNA, the CDR3 is TGTGCCAGCAGCCAAGTAAGAGGGGGCACTGAAGCTTTCTTT.

This clone was found a few times. V is TRBV6-1 and J is TRBJ1-4, with no clear D. In germline, CDR1 is MNHNS, CDR2 SASEGT. V lost 2 bases and J lost 3, with 10 bases in between. The CDR3 is 15 amino acids. CDR3: CASSESITANEKLFF. The DNA of the CDR3 is TGTGCCAGCAGTGAATCGATAACGGCTAATGAAAAACTGTTTTTT.